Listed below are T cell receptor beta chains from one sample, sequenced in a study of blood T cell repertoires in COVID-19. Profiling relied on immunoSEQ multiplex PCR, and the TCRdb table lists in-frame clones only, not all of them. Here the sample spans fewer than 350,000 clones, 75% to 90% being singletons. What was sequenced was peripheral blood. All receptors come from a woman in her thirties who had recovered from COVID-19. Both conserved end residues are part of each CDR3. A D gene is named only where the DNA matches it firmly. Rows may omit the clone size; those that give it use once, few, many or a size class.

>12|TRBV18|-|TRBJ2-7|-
TGTGCCAGCTCACCACAGGAGAGAAAGCAGTACTTC
CASSPQERKQYF
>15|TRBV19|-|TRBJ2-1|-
TGTGCCAGTAAACGGAGTAGCGGCCCCTACAATGAGCAGTTCTTC
CASKRSSGPYNEQFF
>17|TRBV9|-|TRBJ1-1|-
TGTGCCAGCAGCCCCCCGTGGACAGCTTCCATGAACACTGAAGCTTTCTTT
CASSPPWTASMNTEAFF
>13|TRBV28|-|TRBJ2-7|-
TGTGCCAGCAGCCGGAGTTCCCTGCTCTTTCAGTACTTC
CASSRSSLLFQYF
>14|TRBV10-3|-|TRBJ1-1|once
TGTGCCATCAGTGACCCAGGGATGAACACTGAAGCTTTCTTT
CAISDPGMNTEAFF
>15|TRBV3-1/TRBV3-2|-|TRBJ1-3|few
TGTGCCAGCAGCCAAGCGACGACAGCTGGAAACACCATATATTTT
CASSQATTAGNTIYF
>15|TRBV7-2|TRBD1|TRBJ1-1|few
TGTGCCAGCAGCGGAAGGACAGGGGGGAACACTGAAGCTTTCTTT
CASSGRTGGNTEAFF
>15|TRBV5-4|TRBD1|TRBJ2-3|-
TGTGCCAGCAGCTTGGTTGTCAGGGGGCCAGATACGCAGTATTTT
CASSLVVRGPDTQYF
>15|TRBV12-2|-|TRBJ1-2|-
TGTGCAAGTCGCTCCCACAGGGGTTGGGGTTATGGCTACACCTTC
CASRSHRGWGYGYTF
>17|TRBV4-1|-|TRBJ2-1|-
TGCGCCAGCAGCCAAGACAGTGGGGGGATCGAATACAATGAGCAGTTCTTC
CASSQDSGGIEYNEQFF
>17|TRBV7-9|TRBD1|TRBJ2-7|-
TGTGCCAGCAGCCCCCCCCCTCGGGGACAGGACTACTACGAGCAGTACTTC
CASSPPPRGQDYYEQYF
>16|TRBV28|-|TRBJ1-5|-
TGTGCCAGCAGTTTGAGTAACGGGGGGAAGGGGCAGCCCCAGCATTTT
CASSLSNGGKGQPQHF
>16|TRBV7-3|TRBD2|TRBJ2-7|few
TGTGCCAGCAGCTTAACCGGGACGGGAGGCCCCTACGAGCAGTACTTC
CASSLTGTGGPYEQYF
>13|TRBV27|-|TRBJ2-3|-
TGTGCCAGCAGTGGGCTAGCGAGAGATACGCAGTATTTT
CASSGLARDTQYF
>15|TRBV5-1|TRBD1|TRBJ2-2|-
TGCGCCAGCAGCTTGTCACAGGGGGGTGCCGGGGAGCTGTTTTTT
CASSLSQGGAGELFF
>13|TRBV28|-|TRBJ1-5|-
TGTGCCAGCAGTTTACAGGGAACCCAGCCCCAGCATTTT
CASSLQGTQPQHF
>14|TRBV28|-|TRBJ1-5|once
TGTGCCAGCAGTTTGAGCAGGGGAAATCAGCCCCAGCATTTT
CASSLSRGNQPQHF
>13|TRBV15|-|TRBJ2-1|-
TGTGCCACCAGCAGAGATCGATACAGGGAGCAGTTCTTC
CATSRDRYREQFF
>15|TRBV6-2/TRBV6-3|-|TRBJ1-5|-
TGTGCCAGCAGTTACTCCACCGGGAAAGTTCAGCCCCAGCATTTT
CASSYSTGKVQPQHF
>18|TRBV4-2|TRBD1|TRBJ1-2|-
TGTGCCAGCAGCCAAGACCCCGGGACAGGGGGCCCCGACTATGGCTACACCTTC
CASSQDPGTGGPDYGYTF
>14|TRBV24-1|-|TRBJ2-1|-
TGTGCCACCAGTGACCCTTCTAAGTTCGATGAGCAGTTCTTC
CATSDPSKFDEQFF
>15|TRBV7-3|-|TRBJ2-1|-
TGTGCCAGCAGCTTATACGGTCCCTCCTACAATGAGCAGTTCTTC
CASSLYGPSYNEQFF
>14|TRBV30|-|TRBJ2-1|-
TGTGCCTGGAGCCCAATGGGGGGGCACAATGAGCAGTTCTTC
CAWSPMGGHNEQFF
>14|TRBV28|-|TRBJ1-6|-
TGTGCCAGCAGTATCGGCAGAGGGAATTCACCCCTCCACTTT
CASSIGRGNSPLHF
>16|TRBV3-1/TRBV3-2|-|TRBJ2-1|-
TGTGCCAGCAGCCAGGGTGGGGGGGCCCCCTACAATGAGCAGTTCTTC
CASSQGGGAPYNEQFF
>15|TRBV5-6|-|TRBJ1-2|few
TGTGCCAGCAGCTTGTCCCTCACAGGGTACTATGGCTACACCTTC
CASSLSLTGYYGYTF
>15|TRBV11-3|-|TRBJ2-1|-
TGTGCCAGCAGCCTCAGTCGTAGCGGCCACAATGAGCAGTTCTTC
CASSLSRSGHNEQFF
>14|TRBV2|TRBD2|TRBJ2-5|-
TGTGCCAGCAGCCCCAATAGCGGGCGCGAGACCCAGTACTTC
CASSPNSGRETQYF
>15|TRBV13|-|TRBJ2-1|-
TGTGCCAGCAGCTCGCGACAGGATTCCTACAATGAGCAGTTCTTC
CASSSRQDSYNEQFF
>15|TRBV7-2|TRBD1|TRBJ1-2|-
TGTGCCAGCAGCTTAGCTGGGGGACAGGACTATGGCTACACCTTC
CASSLAGGQDYGYTF
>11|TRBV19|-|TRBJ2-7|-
TGTGCCAGTAGCGACAGTTACGAGCAGTACTTC
CASSDSYEQYF
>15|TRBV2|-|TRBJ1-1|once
TGTGCCAGCAGTGTAGGCAGGGTAAGTCGCACTGAAGCTTTCTTT
CASSVGRVSRTEAFF
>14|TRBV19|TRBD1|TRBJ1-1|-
TGTGCCAGTAGCGAAAGGACAGGCGACCCTGAAGCTTTCTTT
CASSERTGDPEAFF
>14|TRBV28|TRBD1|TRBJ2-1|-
TGTGCCAGCCGAGGGCAGGGGGCCGACAATGAGCAGTTCTTC
CASRGQGADNEQFF
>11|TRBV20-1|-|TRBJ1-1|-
TGCAGCACCAGTGGGAACACTGAAGCTTTCTTT
CSTSGNTEAFF
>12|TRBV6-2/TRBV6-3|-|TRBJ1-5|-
TGTGCCAGCAGTTACTTAGCCGGGTCCCAGCATTTT
CASSYLAGSQHF
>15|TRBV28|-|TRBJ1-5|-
TGTGCCAGCAGTTTAACGGGGGGCCCTGACCAGCCCCAGCATTTT
CASSLTGGPDQPQHF
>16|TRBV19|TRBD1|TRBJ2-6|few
TGTGCCACTCCGAGGGACAGCGGTACTGGGGCCAACGTCCTGACTTTC
CATPRDSGTGANVLTF
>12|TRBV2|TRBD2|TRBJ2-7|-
TGTGCCAGCAGCCGGGGGGGCGGCGAGCAGTACTTC
CASSRGGGEQYF
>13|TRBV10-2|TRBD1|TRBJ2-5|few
TGCGCCAGCAGCTTAAACAGGGGAGAGACCCAGTACTTC
CASSLNRGETQYF
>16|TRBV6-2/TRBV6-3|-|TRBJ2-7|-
TGTGCCAGCAGTTACGAAGCTAGCCGGGGCTCCTACGAGCAGTACTTC
CASSYEASRGSYEQYF
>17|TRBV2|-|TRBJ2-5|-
TGTGCCAGCAAGCCAGGGCGGGGCTCCGGGTCACAAGAGACCCAGTACTTC
CASKPGRGSGSQETQYF
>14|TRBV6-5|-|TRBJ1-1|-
TGTGCCAGCAGAGTCACCTGGACAGACACTGAAGCTTTCTTT
CASRVTWTDTEAFF
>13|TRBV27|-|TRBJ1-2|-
TGTGCCAGCAGTTTAGGAGGGGTAGGTGGCTACACCTTC
CASSLGGVGGYTF
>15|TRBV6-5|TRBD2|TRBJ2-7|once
TGTGCCAGCAGCTTAACTAGCGAGGGGTCCTACGAGCAGTACTTC
CASSLTSEGSYEQYF
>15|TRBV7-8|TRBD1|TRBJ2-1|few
TGTGCCAGCAGCTTAGCGAGGGACAGGGTGAATGAGCAGTTCTTC
CASSLARDRVNEQFF
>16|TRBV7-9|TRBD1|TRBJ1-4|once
TGTGCCAGCAGCGTAGAAACAGGGGCTATTAATGAAAAACTGTTTTTT
CASSVETGAINEKLFF
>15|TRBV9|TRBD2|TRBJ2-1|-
TGTGCCAGCAGCGTTACTAGCGGGACCCACAATGAGCAGTTCTTC
CASSVTSGTHNEQFF
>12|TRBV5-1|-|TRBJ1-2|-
TGCGCCAGCAGCGAGGGCTCGGATGGCTACACCTTC
CASSEGSDGYTF
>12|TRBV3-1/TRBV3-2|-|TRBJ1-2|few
TGTGCCAGCAGCCATGACAGTTTTGGCTACACCTTC
CASSHDSFGYTF
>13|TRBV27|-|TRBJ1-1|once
TGTGCCAGCACGGGCAGGGTAGGTACTGAAGCTTTCTTT
CASTGRVGTEAFF
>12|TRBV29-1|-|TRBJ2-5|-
TGCAGCGTTAAAGTCCCACAAGAGACCCAGTACTTC
CSVKVPQETQYF
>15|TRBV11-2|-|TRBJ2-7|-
TGTGCCAGCAGCCATTATCGGGGGGCGCTTTGGGAGCAGTACTTC
CASSHYRGALWEQYF
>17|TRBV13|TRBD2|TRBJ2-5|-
TGTGCCAGCAGCAGCAGCTTAAGGGACTACATCCAAGAGACCCAGTACTTC
CASSSSLRDYIQETQYF